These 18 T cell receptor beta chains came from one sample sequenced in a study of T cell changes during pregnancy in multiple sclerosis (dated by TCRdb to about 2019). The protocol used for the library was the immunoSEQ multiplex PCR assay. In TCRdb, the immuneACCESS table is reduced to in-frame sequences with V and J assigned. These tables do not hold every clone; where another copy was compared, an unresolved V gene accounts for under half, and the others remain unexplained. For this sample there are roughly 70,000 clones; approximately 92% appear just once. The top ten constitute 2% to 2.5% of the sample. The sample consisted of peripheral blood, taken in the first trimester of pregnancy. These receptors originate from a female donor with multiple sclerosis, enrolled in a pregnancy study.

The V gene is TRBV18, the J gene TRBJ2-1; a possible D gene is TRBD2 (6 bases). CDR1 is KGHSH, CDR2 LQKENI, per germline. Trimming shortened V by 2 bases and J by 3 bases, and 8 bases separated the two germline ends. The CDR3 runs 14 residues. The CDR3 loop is CASSPTRGYNEQFF. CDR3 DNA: TGTGCCAGCTCACCAACGCGGGGCTACAATGAGCAGTTCTTC. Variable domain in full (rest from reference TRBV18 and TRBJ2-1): NAGVMQNPRHLVRRRGQEARLRCSPMKGHSHVYWYRQLPEEGLKFMVYLQKENIIDESGMPKERFSAEFPKEGPSILRIQQVVRGDSAAYFCASSPTRGYNEQFFGPGTRLTVL.

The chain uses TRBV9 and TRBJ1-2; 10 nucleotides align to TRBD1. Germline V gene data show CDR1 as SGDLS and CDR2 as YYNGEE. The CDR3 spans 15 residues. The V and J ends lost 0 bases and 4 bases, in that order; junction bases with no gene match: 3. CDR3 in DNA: TGTGCCAGCAGCGTAGGGACAGGGGGTTTCTATGGCTACACCTTC. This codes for CASSVGTGGFYGYTF.

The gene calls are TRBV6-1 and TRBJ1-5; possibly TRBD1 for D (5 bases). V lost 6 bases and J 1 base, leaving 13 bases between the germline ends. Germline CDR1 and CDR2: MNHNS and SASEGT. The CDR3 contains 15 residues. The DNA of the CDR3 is TGTGCCAGCAGAACCAGGGTGAGGAGCAATCAGCCCCAGCATTTT. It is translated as CASRTRVRSNQPQHF.

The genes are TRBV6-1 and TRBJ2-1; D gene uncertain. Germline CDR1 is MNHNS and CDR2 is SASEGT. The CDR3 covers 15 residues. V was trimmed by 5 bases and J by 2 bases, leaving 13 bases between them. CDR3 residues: CASSKETGPYNEQFF. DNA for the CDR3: TGTGCCAGCAGTAAAGAGACTGGCCCCTACAATGAGCAGTTCTTC.

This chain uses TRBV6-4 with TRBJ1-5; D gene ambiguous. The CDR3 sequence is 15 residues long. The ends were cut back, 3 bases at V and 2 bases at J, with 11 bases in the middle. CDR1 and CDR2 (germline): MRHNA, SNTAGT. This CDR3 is CASSEAPGGNQPQHF. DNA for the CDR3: TGTGCCAGCAGTGAGGCCCCGGGAGGCAATCAGCCCCAGCATTTT.

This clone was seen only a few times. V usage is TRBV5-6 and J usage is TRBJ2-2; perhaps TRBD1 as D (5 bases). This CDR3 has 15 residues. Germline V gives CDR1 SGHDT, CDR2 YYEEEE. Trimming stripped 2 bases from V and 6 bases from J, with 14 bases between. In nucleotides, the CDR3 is TGTGCCAGCAGCTTTGGAAGGGGAAGCGCCGGGGAGCTGTTTTTT. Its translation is CASSFGRGSAGELFF.

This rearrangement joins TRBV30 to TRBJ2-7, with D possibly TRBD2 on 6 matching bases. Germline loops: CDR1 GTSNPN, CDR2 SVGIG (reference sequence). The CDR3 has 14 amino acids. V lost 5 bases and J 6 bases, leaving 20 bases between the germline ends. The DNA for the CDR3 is TGTGCCTGGGCGGGGAGACAGCCTAGATCCGAGCAGTACTTC. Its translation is CAWAGRQPRSEQYF.

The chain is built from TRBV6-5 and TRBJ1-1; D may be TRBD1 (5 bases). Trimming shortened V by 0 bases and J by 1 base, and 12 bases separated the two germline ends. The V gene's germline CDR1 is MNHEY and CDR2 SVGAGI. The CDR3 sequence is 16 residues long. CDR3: CASSYSSEGRNTEAFF. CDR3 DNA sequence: TGTGCCAGCAGTTACTCGTCGGAGGGGAGGAACACTGAAGCTTTCTTT.

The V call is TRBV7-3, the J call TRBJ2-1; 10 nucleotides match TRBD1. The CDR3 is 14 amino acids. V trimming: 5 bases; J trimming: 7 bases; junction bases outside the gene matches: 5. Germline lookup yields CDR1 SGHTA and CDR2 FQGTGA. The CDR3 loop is CASSRTGGLNEQFF. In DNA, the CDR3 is TGTGCCAGCAGCCGGACAGGGGGGTTGAATGAGCAGTTCTTC.

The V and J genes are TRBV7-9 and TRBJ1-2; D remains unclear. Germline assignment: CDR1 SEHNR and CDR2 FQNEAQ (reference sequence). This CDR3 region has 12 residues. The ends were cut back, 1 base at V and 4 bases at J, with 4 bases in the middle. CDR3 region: CASSLELYGYTF. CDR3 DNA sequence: TGTGCCAGCAGCTTAGAACTCTATGGCTACACCTTC.

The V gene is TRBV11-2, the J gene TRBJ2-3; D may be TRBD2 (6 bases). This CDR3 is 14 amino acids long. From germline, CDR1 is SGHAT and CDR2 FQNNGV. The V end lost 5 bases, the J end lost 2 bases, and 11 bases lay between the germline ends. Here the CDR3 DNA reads TGTGCCAGCAGCCCCGAGGGACTCACAGATACGCAGTATTTT. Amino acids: CASSPEGLTDTQYF. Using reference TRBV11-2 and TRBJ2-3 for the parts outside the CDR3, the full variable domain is EAGVAQSPRYKIIEKRQSVAFWCNPISGHATLYWYQQILGQGPKLLIQFQNNGVVDDSQLPKDRFSAERLKGVDSTLKIQPAKLEDSAVYLCASSPEGLTDTQYFGPGTRLTVL.

CDR3: CASSPGGGGAGELFF. The CDR3 nucleotides are TGTGCCAGCAGTCCCGGAGGAGGAGGGGCCGGGGAGCTGTTTTTT. V gene TRBV7-3 combines with J gene TRBJ2-2; the D gene is possibly TRBD2 (6 bases). The CDR3 sequence is 15 residues long. Germline-derived CDR1 and CDR2 are SGHTA and FQGTGA. With 6 bases removed from V and 6 bases from J, the gap between germline ends came to 17 bases.

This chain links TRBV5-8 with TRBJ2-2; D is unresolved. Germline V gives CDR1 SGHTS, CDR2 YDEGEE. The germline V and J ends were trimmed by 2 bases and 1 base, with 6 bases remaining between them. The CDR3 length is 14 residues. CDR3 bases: TGTGCCAGCAGCTTTTCCCGGAACACCGGGGAGCTGTTTTTT. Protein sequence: CASSFSRNTGELFF. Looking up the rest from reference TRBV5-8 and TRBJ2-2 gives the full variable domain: EAGVTQSPTHLIKTRGQQATLRCSPISGHTSVYWYQQALGLGLQFLLWYDEGEERNRGNFPPRFSGRQFPNYSSELNVNALELEDSALYLCASSFSRNTGELFFGEGSRLTVL.

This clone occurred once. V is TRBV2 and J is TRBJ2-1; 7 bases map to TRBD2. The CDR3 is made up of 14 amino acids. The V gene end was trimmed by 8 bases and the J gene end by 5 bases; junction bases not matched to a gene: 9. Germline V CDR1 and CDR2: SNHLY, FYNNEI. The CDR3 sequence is CASSHPGRNNEQFF. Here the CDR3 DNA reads TGTGCCAGCTCCCATCCCGGGAGGAACAATGAGCAGTTCTTC.

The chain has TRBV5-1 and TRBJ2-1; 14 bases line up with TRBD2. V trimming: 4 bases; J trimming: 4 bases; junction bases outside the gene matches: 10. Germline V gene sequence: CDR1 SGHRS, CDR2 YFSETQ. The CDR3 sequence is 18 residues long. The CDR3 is CASSQYGLAGGVYNEQFF. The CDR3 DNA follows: TGCGCCAGCAGCCAATACGGACTAGCGGGAGGTGTGTACAATGAGCAGTTCTTC.

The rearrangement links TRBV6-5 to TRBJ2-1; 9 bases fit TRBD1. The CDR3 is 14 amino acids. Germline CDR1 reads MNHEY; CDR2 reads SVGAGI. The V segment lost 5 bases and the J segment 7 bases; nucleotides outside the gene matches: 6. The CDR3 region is CASSSGTGKNEQFF. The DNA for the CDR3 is TGTGCCAGCAGTAGCGGGACAGGGAAGAATGAGCAGTTCTTC.

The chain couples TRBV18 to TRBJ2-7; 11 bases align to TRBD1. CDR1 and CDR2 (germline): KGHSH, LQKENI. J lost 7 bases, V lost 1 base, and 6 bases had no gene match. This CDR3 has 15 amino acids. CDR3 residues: CASSPRGQGAWEQYF. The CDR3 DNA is TGTGCCAGCTCACCACGTGGACAGGGGGCGTGGGAGCAGTACTTC.

The CDR3 sequence is CASSPGDRGTYEQYF. The CDR3, as DNA: TGTGCCAGCAGCCCCGGGGACAGGGGGACCTACGAGCAGTACTTC. J is TRBJ2-7 and V is TRBV7-9, with 11 bases aligning to TRBD1. V shed 5 bases, J shed 2 bases, and the junction held 5 bases outside the gene matches. The CDR3 totals 15 residues. The germline V gene encodes CDR1 SEHNR and CDR2 FQNEAQ (reference sequence).